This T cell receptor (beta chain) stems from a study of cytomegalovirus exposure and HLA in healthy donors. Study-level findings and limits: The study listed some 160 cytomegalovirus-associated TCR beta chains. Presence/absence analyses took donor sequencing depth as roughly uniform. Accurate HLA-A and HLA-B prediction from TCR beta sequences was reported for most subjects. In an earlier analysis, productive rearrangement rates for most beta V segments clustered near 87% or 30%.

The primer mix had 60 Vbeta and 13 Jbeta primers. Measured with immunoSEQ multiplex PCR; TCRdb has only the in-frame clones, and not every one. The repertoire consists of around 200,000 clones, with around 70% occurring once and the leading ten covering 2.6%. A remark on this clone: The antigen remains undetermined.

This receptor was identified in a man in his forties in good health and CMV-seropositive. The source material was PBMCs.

CDR3 amino acids: CASSQQGNTEAFF. DNA for the CDR3: TGTGCCAGCAGTCAACAGGGAAACACTGAAGCTTTCTTT. The J gene is TRBJ1-1, the V gene TRBV6-5; tentative D call: TRBD1 (6 bases). V lost 5 bases and J 2 bases, leaving 9 bases between the germline ends. Looked up from germline, CDR1 is MNHEY and CDR2 is SVGAGI. The CDR3 consists of 13 residues.